The clone carrying this TCR beta chain was picked up one time. This CDR3 is built from 16 residues. The germline gives CDR1 MDHEN, CDR2 SYDVKM. The V end lost 6 bases, the J end lost 1 base, and 18 bases lay between the germline ends. Method: immunoSEQ multiplex PCR; TCRdb's copy keeps in-frame clones and lacks some. Of around 140,000 clones detected, approximately 85% appear once; the ten largest clones hold roughly 1.9%. These data are taken from a study of blood T cell repertoires in COVID-19. Whole-study context: The United States, Italy and Spain supplied acute and convalescent COVID-19 samples. Sample material is recorded as cDNA or gDNA derived from T cells, B-cell-depleted T cells, or PBMCs.

The sequenced material came from peripheral blood. This chain connects TRBV28 to TRBJ1-1, with TRBD1 as a possible D gene (5 bases). The receptor's source is a man aged 65-85 years with acute or convalescent COVID-19. CDR3 coding DNA: TGTGCCAGCAGCCCAACGATTGGGGCGGAGAACACTGAAGCTTTCTTT. Translating gives CASSPTIGAENTEAFF.